The 19 T cell receptor beta chains below come from one sample, sequenced in a study of blood T cell repertoires in COVID-19. The repertoire was sequenced with immunoSEQ multiplex PCR; TCRdb's copy has only in-frame clones and lacks some. The sample consists of 140,000 to 150,000 clones, roughly four fifths of them appearing once. Sequenced: peripheral blood. Receptors originate from a human donor with acute or convalescent COVID-19. The donor label of this sample is uncertain.

The chain is built from TRBV18 and TRBJ1-5; unclear D gene. V was trimmed by 2 bases and J by 5 bases, leaving 7 bases between them. CDR3 length equals 13 residues. The germline gives CDR1 KGHSH, CDR2 LQKENI. CDR3 sequence (DNA): TGTGCCAGCTCACCAGCTAGGTATCAGCCCCAGCATTTT. This codes for CASSPARYQPQHF.

The V and J genes are TRBV2 and TRBJ1-5; D ambiguous. Germline V gene data show CDR1 as SNHLY and CDR2 as FYNNEI. This CDR3 contains 13 residues. V was pared by 6 bases and J by 1 base, with 7 bases between. The CDR3: CASRSLSNQPQHF. The CDR3 DNA follows: TGTGCCAGCAGATCTCTGAGCAATCAGCCCCAGCATTTT.

The V gene is TRBV5-1, the J gene TRBJ2-7; 7 bases map to TRBD1. This CDR3 spans 16 amino acids. CDR1 SGHRS and CDR2 YFSETQ come from the germline V gene. V was clipped by 0 bases and J by 7 bases; unmatched bases: 13. CDR3 protein: CASSLEAGGSFGEQYV. The CDR3 DNA follows: TGCGCCAGCAGCTTGGAGGCAGGGGGATCCTTTGGGGAGCAGTACGTC.

The chain recombines TRBV24-1 with TRBJ2-1; a weak D match, TRBD1 (6 bases). The germline V and J ends were trimmed by 0 bases and 8 bases, with 10 bases remaining between them. The CDR3 totals 14 residues. CDR1 and CDR2 (germline): KGHDR, SFDVKD. The CDR3 reads CATSDLSRGHEQFF. In DNA form, the CDR3 reads TGTGCCACCAGTGATTTGAGCAGGGGCCATGAGCAGTTCTTC.

The chain links TRBV6-5 to TRBJ1-4; 8 nucleotides agree with TRBD1. Germline assignment: CDR1 MNHEY and CDR2 SVGAGI. CDR3 size: 15 residues. The ends lost 6 bases at V and 13 bases at J; junction bases unmatched: 16. This CDR3 is CASRGVPGQEGGLFF. CDR3 nucleotides: TGTGCCAGCAGGGGGGTCCCGGGACAGGAAGGTGGACTGTTTTTT.

DNA of the CDR3: TGCAGCGTGATGACCTCCGGGGACACTGAAGCTTTCTTT. Amino acid sequence: CSVMTSGDTEAFF. The rearrangement links TRBV29-1 to TRBJ1-1; D is ambiguous. Germline values: CDR1 SQVTM, CDR2 ANQGSEA. The length of the CDR3 is 13 residues. The V end was cut by 6 bases, the J end by 3 bases, with 14 bases between.

V gene TRBV7-3 combines with J gene TRBJ2-5; tentative D call: TRBD2 (6 bases). Germline V gene lookup returns CDR1 SGHTA and CDR2 FQGTGA. There are 14 residues in the CDR3. Trimming took 5 bases from V and 2 from J, leaving 12 bases between them. CDR3 residues: CASSHGGGQETQYF. CDR3 nucleotide sequence: TGTGCCAGCAGCCACGGTGGGGGGCAAGAGACCCAGTACTTC.

This sequence joins TRBV5-4 and TRBJ2-1; 10 nucleotides line up with TRBD2. J lost 7 bases, V lost 0 bases, and 16 bases had no gene match. In germline, CDR1 is SGHNT, CDR2 YYREEE (reference sequence). The CDR3 extends over 19 amino acids. The CDR3 DNA follows: TGTGCCAGCAGCTTGGCCGGGTCAGGGAGGCTAGCGGGGGTAAATGAGCAGTTCTTC. Amino acid sequence: CASSLAGSGRLAGVNEQFF.

This clone was detected once. J is TRBJ1-5 and V is TRBV19, with a weak D call TRBD1 (6 bases). The CDR3 runs to 15 residues. Germline V lookup: CDR1 LNHDA, CDR2 SQIVND (reference sequence). The V and J ends lost 7 bases and 7 bases respectively, with 20 bases between them. The CDR3 spells CASNSQGLTGQPQHF. Written as DNA, the CDR3 is TGTGCCAGTAATTCCCAGGGGCTGACAGGCCAGCCCCAGCATTTT.

The chain couples TRBV14 to TRBJ2-5; D is possibly TRBD2 (5 bases). Germline CDR1 and CDR2: SGHDN and FVKESK. The V end lost 1 base, the J end lost 5 bases, and 17 bases lay between the germline ends. This CDR3 comprises 16 residues. CDR3 in amino acids: CASSQGQVPSGETQYF. The CDR3 DNA reads TGTGCCAGCAGCCAAGGGCAGGTTCCTTCGGGGGAGACCCAGTACTTC.

The table lists this clone with many counts. The sample holds other DNA sequences that translate to the same CDR3. The chain links TRBV10-3 to TRBJ2-2, with TRBD1 identical over 8 bases. Per germline, CDR1 ENHRY and CDR2 SYGVKD. The CDR3 is made up of 16 amino acids. V was clipped by 2 bases and J by 4 bases; unmatched bases: 6. The CDR3 DNA follows: TGTGCCATCAGTGAGCGGACAGGGTCGGCCACCGGGGAGCTGTTTTTT. This codes for CAISERTGSATGELFF.

The CDR3 region has the DNA TGTGCCAGCAGAGGGGCGGGACGGGACGGCTACACCTTC. Translating it yields CASRGAGRDGYTF. The J gene is TRBJ1-2, the V gene TRBV2; D perhaps matches TRBD1 (5 bases). The germline gives CDR1 SNHLY, CDR2 FYNNEI. This CDR3 has 13 amino acids. V shed 6 bases and J shed 8 bases, with 16 bases lying between them.

This chain uses TRBV6-1 with TRBJ1-5; a possible D gene is TRBD1 (6 bases). Germline V CDR1 and CDR2: MNHNS, SASEGT. The CDR3 spans 13 residues. Trimming took 3 bases from V and 6 from J, leaving 9 bases between them. The CDR3, as DNA: TGTGCCAGCAGTGACAGGGGTAGTCAGCCCCAGCATTTT. Translated: CASSDRGSQPQHF.

The chain couples TRBV6-5 to TRBJ2-7, with 7 nucleotides matching TRBD1. The CDR3 consists of 13 residues. Trimming cost V 6 bases and J 6 bases; bases outside gene matches: 8. CDR1 is MNHEY, CDR2 SVGAGI, per germline. This CDR3 reads CASSRGQLTEQYV. The CDR3 DNA sequence: TGTGCCAGCAGCCGGGGACAGCTCACCGAGCAGTACGTC.

V and J are TRBV18 and TRBJ1-4, with 8 positions matching TRBD1. The germline V gene has CDR1 KGHSH and CDR2 LQKENI. This CDR3 has 15 residues. Germline trimming cut 0 bases from V and 11 bases from J; bases unmatched to any gene: 8. Here the CDR3 DNA reads TGTGCCAGCTCACCACCGATGCCAGGGGGCGGGAAACTGTTTTTT. Its protein product is CASSPPMPGGGKLFF.

This clone has more than one count but fewer than ten. The chain carries TRBV11-2 and TRBJ2-7; TRBD1 matches 8 bases. Germline trimming cut 2 bases from V and 1 base from J; bases unmatched to any gene: 7. The CDR3 has 16 amino acids. From germline, CDR1 is SGHAT and CDR2 FQNNGV. DNA for the CDR3: TGTGCCAGCAGCTTAATGTCAGGGGGCGATTCCTACGAGCAGTACTTC. Its protein is CASSLMSGGDSYEQYF.

This clone occurred once. The chain uses TRBV11-2 and TRBJ1-1; 9 positions agree with TRBD1. The germline V gene has CDR1 SGHAT and CDR2 FQNNGV. The CDR3 is 15 amino acids. Germline trimming cut 5 bases from V and 4 bases from J; bases unmatched to any gene: 8. CDR3 protein: CASSPGTGTGTEAFF. DNA of the CDR3: TGTGCCAGCAGCCCAGGGACAGGGACGGGCACTGAAGCTTTCTTT.

J is TRBJ1-1 and V is TRBV13; D is uncertain. Trimming removed 3 bases at V and 3 bases at J, with 8 bases between. This CDR3 is 13 amino acids long. The V gene's germline CDR1 is PRHDT and CDR2 FYEKMQ (reference sequence). CDR3 sequence: CASSFGVHTEAFF. Written as DNA, the CDR3 is TGTGCCAGCAGCTTCGGGGTCCACACTGAAGCTTTCTTT.

J is TRBJ1-2 and V is TRBV24-1; 8 bases are shared with TRBD1. The CDR3 totals 14 residues. The V and J ends lost 7 bases and 6 bases, in that order; junction bases with no gene match: 9. The V gene's germline CDR1 is KGHDR and CDR2 SFDVKD. The CDR3 sequence: CATSQEGTGDGYTF. The CDR3 region has the DNA TGTGCCACCAGCCAAGAGGGGACAGGAGATGGCTACACCTTC.